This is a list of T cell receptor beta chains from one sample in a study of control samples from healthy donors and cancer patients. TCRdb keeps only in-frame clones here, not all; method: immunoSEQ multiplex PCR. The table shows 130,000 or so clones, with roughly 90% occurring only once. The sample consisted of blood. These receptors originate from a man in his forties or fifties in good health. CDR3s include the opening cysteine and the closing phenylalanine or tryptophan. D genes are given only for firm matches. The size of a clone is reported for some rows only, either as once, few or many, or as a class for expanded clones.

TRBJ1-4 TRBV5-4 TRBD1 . TGTGCCAGCAGCACCGGGGACAGGGGGCGTGAAAAACTGTTTTTT CASSTGDRGREKLFF
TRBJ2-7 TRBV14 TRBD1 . TGTGCCAGCAGCCCCTGGACAGGGAGATCCGAGCAGTACTTC CASSPWTGRSEQYF
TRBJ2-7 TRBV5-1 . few TGCGCCAGCAGCTTCTCCTACGAGCAGTACTTC CASSFSYEQYF
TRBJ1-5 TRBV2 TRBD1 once TGTGCCAGCAGTGAGGGACAGGGAAGCCAGCCCCAGCATTTT CASSEGQGSQPQHF
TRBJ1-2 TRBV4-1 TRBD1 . TGCGCCAGCAGCCCGGGACAGGCCCCCCACTATGGCTACACCTTC CASSPGQAPHYGYTF
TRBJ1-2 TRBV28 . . TGTGCCAGCAGTTTTCTCCCTTATGGCTACACCTTC CASSFLPYGYTF
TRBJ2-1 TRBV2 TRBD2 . TGTGCCAGCAGGGGGACTAGCGGGGGGAGCAATGAGCAGTTCTTC CASRGTSGGSNEQFF
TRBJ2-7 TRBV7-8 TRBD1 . TGTGCCAGCAGCTTAGCCCGGGACAGGGGATACGAGCAGTACTTC CASSLARDRGYEQYF
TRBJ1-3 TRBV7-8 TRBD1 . TGTGCCAGCAGCTCCCGGACAGGGCCAAACACCATATATTTT CASSSRTGPNTIYF
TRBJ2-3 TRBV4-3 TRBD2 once TGCGCCAGCAGCCAAGAAGGTTTCGGTAGCGGGGGCTTCACAGATACGCAGTATTTT CASSQEGFGSGGFTDTQYF
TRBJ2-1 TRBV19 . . TGTGCCAGTAGTATGTTGGGGGGGGCCCCCTACAATGAGCAGTTCTTC CASSMLGGAPYNEQFF
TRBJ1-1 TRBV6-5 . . TGTGCCAGCAGTTACGGGGGGAACACTGAAGCTTTCTTT CASSYGGNTEAFF
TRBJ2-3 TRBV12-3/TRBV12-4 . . TGTGCCAGCAGGCCCGCCAACACAGATACGCAGTATTTT CASRPANTDTQYF
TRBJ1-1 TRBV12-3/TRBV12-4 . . TGTGCCAGCAGGGGTACAGGTCTCGTTGAAGCTTTCTTT CASRGTGLVEAFF
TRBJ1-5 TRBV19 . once TGTGCCAGTAGTACGACAGTATTTGGCAATCAGCCCCAGCATTTT CASSTTVFGNQPQHF
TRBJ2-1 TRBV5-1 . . TGCGCCAGCAGCGAGGGGTATGAGGATGAGCAGTTCTTC CASSEGYEDEQFF
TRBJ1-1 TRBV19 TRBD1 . TGTGCCAGTATAAGAGACAGGGACAGAATAGGAGCTTTCTTT CASIRDRDRIGAFF
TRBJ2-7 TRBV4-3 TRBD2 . TGCGCCAGCAGCCAAGATCCCGGGGGGGGCTACGAGCAGTACTTC CASSQDPGGGYEQYF
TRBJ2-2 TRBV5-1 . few TGCGCCAGCAGCTTGGTGCCCAGCGATAGCACCGGGGAGCTGTTTTTT CASSLVPSDSTGELFF
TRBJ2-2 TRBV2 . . TGTGCCAGCAGTGATCCAGGGACCACCGGGGAGCTGTTTTTT CASSDPGTTGELFF
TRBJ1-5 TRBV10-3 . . TGTGCCATCAGTGGGGACTTGGCGGATAGCAATCAGCCCCAGCATTTT CAISGDLADSNQPQHF
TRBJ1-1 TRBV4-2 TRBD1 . TGTGCCAGCAGCCAAACAGGGGGCGCGGACACTGAAGCTTTCTTT CASSQTGGADTEAFF
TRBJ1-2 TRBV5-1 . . TGCGCCAGCAGCTTGGACCAAGGTCTCGGCTACACCTTC CASSLDQGLGYTF
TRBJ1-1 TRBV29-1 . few TGCAGCGGTCAAGGGACGGCGAACACTGAAGCTTTCTTT CSGQGTANTEAFF
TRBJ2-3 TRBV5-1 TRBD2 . TGCGCCAGCAGCCTGGGCGGACTAGCGGGGGGGCAGGATACGCAGTATTTT CASSLGGLAGGQDTQYF
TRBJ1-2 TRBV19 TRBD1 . TGTGCCAGCCAAGACAGGGGAGGGCCTAACTATGGCTACACCTTC CASQDRGGPNYGYTF
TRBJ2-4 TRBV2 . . TGTGCCTCAAGGCAGGCGGGACCCAAAAACATTCAGTACTTC CASRQAGPKNIQYF
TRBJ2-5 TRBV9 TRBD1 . TGTGCCAGCAGCGCGTCCGGGACAGAATACGAGACCCAGTACTTC CASSASGTEYETQYF
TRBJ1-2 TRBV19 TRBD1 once TGTGCCAGTAGTAGGACAGGGGAGGCCTTTGGCTACACCTTC CASSRTGEAFGYTF
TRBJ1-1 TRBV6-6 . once TGTGCCACCAGGAGTCACTTTATAAACACTGAAGCTTTCTTT CATRSHFINTEAFF
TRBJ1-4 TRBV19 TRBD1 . TGTGCCAGTAGTCCCGTCTACAGGGGTGAAAAACTGTTTTTT CASSPVYRGEKLFF
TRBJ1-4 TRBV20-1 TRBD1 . TGCAGTGCTAGTGACCTACAGGGGGCAGGGGAAAAACTGTTTTTT CSASDLQGAGEKLFF
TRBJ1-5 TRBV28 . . TGTGCCAGCAGTTTCCAGGGGCGCAATCAGCCCCAGCATTTT CASSFQGRNQPQHF
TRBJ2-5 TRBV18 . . TGTGCCAGCTCACCGTCCGGGGGGCGTGAGACCCAGTACTTC CASSPSGGRETQYF
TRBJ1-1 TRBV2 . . TGTGCCAGCAGGATGAGATCGGAGGGGAACACTGAAGCTTTCTTT CASRMRSEGNTEAFF
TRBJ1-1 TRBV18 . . TGTGCCAGCTCACTGACACAGGGTTACACTGAAGCTTTCTTT CASSLTQGYTEAFF
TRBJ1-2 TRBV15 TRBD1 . TGTGCCACCAGCAGAGATCTAGGACAGGCCATGGGCTACACCTTC CATSRDLGQAMGYTF
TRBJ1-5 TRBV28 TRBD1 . TGTGCCAGCAGTTCGGTCCGACAGGGTCAGCCCCAGCATTTT CASSSVRQGQPQHF
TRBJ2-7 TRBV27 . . TGTGCCAGCAGTTTAAGTCACTCCTACGAGCAGTACTTC CASSLSHSYEQYF
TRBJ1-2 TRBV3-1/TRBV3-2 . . TGTGCCAGCAGCCAAGACAGGAGATATGGCTACACCTTC CASSQDRRYGYTF
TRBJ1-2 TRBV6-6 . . TGTGCCAGCAGTTACGGGTACGGCGTCGGGGGCTACACCTTC CASSYGYGVGGYTF
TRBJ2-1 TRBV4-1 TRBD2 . TGCGCCAGCCAAGCGGGGGGTTTCTACAATGAGCAGTTCTTC CASQAGGFYNEQFF
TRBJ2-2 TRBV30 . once TGTGCCTGGAGTCCGGGCACCGGGGAGCTGTTTTTT CAWSPGTGELFF
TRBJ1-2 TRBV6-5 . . TGTGCCAGCAGCCCAAATAGTCAGGGAGACTATGGCTACACCTTC CASSPNSQGDYGYTF
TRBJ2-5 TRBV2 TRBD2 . TGTGCCAGCAGTGAAGCGGGGGGGAGGCAAGAGACCCAGTACTTC CASSEAGGRQETQYF
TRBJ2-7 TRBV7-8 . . TGTGCCAGCCGCGGGTACGAGGGACCCTCCTACGAGCAGTACTTC CASRGYEGPSYEQYF
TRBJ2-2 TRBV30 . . TGTGCCTGGAAAGGGATCAGTTCTTTCGCCGGGGAGCTGTTTTTT CAWKGISSFAGELFF
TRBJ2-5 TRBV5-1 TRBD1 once TGCGCCAGCAGCTTTAACGGACAGGGGGGGTCCAGGACCCAGTACTTC CASSFNGQGGSRTQYF